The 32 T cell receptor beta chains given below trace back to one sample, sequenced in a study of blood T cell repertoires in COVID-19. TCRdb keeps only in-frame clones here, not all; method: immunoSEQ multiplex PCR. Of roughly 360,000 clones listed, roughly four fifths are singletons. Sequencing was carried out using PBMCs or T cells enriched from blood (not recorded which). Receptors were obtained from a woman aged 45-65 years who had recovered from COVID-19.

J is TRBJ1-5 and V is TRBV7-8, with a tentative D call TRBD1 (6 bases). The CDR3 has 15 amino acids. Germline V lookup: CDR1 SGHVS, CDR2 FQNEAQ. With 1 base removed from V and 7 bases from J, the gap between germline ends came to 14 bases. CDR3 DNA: TGTGCCAGCAGCTTAGTAGGGGGTCAGGGGCAGCCCCAGCATTTT. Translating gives CASSLVGGQGQPQHF.

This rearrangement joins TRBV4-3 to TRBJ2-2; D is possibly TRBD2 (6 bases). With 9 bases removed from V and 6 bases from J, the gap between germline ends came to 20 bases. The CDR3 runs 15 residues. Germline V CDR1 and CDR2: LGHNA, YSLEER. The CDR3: CASSPGVFKAGELFF. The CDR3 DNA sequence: TGCGCCAGTTCCCCGGGGGTGTTCAAGGCCGGGGAGCTGTTTTTT.

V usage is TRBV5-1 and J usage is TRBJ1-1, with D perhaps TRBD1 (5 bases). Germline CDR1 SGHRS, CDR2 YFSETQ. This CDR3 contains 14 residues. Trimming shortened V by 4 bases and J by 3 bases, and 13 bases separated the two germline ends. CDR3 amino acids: CASSDWGSDTEAFF. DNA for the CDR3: TGCGCCAGCAGCGACTGGGGCTCGGACACTGAAGCTTTCTTT.

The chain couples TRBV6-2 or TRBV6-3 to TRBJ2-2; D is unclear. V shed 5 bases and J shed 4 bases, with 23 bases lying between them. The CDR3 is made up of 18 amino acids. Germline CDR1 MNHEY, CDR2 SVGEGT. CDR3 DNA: TGTGCCAGCAGTACCAACCCCTACCAGGTTGTTACCACCGGGGAGCTGTTTTTT. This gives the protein CASSTNPYQVVTTGELFF.

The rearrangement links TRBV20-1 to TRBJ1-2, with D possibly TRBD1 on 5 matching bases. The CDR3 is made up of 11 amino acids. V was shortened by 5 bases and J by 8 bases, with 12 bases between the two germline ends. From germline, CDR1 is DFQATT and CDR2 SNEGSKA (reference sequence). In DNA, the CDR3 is TGCAGTGCTTCCAGGGACTCAGGCTACACCTTC. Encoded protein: CSASRDSGYTF.

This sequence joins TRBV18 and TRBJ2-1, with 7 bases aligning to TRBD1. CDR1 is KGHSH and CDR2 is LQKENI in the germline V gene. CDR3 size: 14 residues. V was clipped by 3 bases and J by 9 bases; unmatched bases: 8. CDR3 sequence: CASSPTTGPPEQFF. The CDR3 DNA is TGTGCCAGCTCACCTACGACAGGGCCTCCTGAGCAGTTCTTC. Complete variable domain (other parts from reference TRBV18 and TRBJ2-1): NAGVMQNPRHLVRRRGQEARLRCSPMKGHSHVYWYRQLPEEGLKFMVYLQKENIIDESGMPKERFSAEFPKEGPSILRIQQVVRGDSAAYFCASSPTTGPPEQFFGPGTRLTVL.

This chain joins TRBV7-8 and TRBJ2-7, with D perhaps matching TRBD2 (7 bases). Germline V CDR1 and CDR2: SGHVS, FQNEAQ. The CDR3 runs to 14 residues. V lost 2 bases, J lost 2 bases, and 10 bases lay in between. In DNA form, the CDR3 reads TGTGCCAGCAGCTTACCCGGGGGGCCCTACGAGCAGTACTTC. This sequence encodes CASSLPGGPYEQYF.

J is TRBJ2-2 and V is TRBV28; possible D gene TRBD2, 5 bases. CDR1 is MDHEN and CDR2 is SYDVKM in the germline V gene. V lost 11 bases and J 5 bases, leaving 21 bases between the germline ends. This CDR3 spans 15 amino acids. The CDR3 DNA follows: TGTGCCGTACAGCGTAGTTTCAGAGGGACCGGGGAGCTGTTTTTT. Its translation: CAVQRSFRGTGELFF.

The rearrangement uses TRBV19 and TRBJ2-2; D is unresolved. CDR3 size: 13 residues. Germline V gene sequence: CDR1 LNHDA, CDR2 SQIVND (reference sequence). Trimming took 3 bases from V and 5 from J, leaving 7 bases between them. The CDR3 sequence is CASSILETGELFF. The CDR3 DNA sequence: TGTGCCAGTAGTATTCTGGAGACCGGGGAGCTGTTTTTT.

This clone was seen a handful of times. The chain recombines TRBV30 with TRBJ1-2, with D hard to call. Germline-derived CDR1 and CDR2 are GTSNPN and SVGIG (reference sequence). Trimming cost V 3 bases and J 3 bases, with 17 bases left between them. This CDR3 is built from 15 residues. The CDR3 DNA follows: TGTGCCTGGAGCGCCCAGGCTATCGGGGACTATGGCTACACCTTC. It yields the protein CAWSAQAIGDYGYTF.

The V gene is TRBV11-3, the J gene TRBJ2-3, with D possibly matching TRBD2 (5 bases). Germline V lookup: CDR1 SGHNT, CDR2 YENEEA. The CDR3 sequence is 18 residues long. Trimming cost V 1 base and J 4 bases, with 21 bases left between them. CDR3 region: CASSLALRSAVLSDTQYF. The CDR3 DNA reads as TGTGCCAGCAGCTTAGCTTTGAGATCAGCGGTGCTGTCAGATACGCAGTATTTT.

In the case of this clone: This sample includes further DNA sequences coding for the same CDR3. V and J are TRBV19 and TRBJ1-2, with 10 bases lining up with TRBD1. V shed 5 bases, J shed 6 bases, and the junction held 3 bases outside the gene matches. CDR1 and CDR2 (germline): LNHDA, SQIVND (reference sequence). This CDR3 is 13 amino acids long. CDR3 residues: CASSRGTGDGYTF. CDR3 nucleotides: TGTGCCAGTAGTCGGGGGACAGGGGATGGCTACACCTTC.

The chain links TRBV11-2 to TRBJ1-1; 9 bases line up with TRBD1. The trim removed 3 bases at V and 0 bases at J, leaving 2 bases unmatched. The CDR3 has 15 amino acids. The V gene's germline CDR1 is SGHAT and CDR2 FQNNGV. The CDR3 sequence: CASSLYRGLNTEAFF. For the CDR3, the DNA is TGTGCCAGCAGCTTGTACAGGGGGCTGAACACTGAAGCTTTCTTT.

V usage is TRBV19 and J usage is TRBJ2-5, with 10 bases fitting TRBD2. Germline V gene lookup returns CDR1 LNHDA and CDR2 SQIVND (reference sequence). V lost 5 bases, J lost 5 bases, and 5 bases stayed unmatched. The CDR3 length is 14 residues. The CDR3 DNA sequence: TGTGCCAGTAGTCAGCGGGGGGGGGCCGAGACCCAGTACTTC. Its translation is CASSQRGGAETQYF.

The CDR3: CASSPGGLGGYTF. The CDR3 DNA reads TGTGCCAGCAGCCCAGGGGGACTGGGGGGCTACACCTTC. This chain links TRBV7-8 with TRBJ1-2; 7 bases are shared with TRBD1. V shed 5 bases, J shed 8 bases, and the junction held 8 bases outside the gene matches. From germline, CDR1 is SGHVS and CDR2 FQNEAQ. CDR3 length: 13 amino acids.

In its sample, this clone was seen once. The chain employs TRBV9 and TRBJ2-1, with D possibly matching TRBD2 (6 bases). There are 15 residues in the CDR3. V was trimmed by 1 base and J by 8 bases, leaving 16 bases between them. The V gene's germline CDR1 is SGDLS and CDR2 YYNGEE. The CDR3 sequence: CASSVRTTGFDEQFF. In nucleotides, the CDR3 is TGTGCCAGCAGCGTAAGGACTACTGGATTCGATGAGCAGTTCTTC.

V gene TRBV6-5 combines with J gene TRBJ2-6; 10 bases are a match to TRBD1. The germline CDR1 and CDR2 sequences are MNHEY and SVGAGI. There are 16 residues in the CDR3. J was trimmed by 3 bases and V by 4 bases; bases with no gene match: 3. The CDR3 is CASSSGTGVGANVLTF. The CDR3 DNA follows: TGTGCCAGCAGTTCCGGGACAGGGGTTGGGGCCAACGTCCTGACTTTC.

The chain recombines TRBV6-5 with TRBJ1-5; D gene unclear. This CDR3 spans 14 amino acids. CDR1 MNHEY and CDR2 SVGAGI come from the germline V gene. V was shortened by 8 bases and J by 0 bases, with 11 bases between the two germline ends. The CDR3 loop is CASQDGYSNQPQHF. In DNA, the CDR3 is TGTGCCAGCCAGGATGGGTATAGCAATCAGCCCCAGCATTTT.

CDR3 bases: TGTGCCTGGAGCCGGCAGGGGACCTTCGGGGAGCTGTTTTTT. Protein sequence: CAWSRQGTFGELFF. The V gene is TRBV30, the J gene TRBJ2-2, with D maybe TRBD1 (6 bases). Per germline, CDR1 GTSNPN and CDR2 SVGIG (reference sequence). This CDR3 is built from 14 residues. The V end lost 3 bases, the J end lost 7 bases, and 15 bases lay between the germline ends.

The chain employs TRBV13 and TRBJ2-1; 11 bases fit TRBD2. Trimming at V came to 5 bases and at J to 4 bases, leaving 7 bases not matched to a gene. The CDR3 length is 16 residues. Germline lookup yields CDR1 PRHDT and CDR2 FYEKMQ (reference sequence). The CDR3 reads CASSTLAGGNYNEQFF. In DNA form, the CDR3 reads TGTGCCAGCAGCACTTTAGCGGGAGGGAATTACAATGAGCAGTTCTTC.

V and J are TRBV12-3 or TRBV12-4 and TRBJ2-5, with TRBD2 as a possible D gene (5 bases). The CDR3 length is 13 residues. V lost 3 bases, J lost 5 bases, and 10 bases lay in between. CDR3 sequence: CASSLYRGETQYF. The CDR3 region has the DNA TGTGCCAGCAGTTTGTACAGAGGGGAGACCCAGTACTTC.

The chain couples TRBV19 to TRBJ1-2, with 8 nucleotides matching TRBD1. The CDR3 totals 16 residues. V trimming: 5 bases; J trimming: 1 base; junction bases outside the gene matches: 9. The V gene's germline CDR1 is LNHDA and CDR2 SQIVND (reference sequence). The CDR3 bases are TGTGCCAGTAGTCTGCAGGGGGCCGGGATTAACTATGGCTACACCTTC. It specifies CASSLQGAGINYGYTF.

CDR3 DNA sequence: TGTGCCAGCAGGGAACAGGGGGCGGATGGCTACACCTTC. The encoded protein is CASREQGADGYTF. The J gene is TRBJ1-2, the V gene TRBV2; 9 bases agree with TRBD1. CDR1 and CDR2 from the germline V gene are SNHLY and FYNNEI. This CDR3 has 13 amino acids. Trimming took 6 bases from V and 6 from J; bases not matched to a gene: 5.

CDR3 amino acids: CSARALGGQFF. The CDR3 DNA sequence: TGCAGTGCTAGGGCCCTGGGAGGGCAGTTCTTC. The chain has TRBV20-1 and TRBJ2-1; possibly TRBD2 for D (6 bases). This CDR3 region has 11 residues. The V gene's germline CDR1 is DFQATT and CDR2 SNEGSKA (reference sequence). The germline V and J ends were trimmed by 3 bases and 12 bases, with 12 bases remaining between them.

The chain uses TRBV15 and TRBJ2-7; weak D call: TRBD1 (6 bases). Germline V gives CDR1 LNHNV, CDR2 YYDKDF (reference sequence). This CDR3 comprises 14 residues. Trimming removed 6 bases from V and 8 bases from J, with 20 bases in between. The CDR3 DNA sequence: TGTGCCACCAGTCCTGATCCCGGGACACCAAAGCAGTACTTC. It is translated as CATSPDPGTPKQYF.

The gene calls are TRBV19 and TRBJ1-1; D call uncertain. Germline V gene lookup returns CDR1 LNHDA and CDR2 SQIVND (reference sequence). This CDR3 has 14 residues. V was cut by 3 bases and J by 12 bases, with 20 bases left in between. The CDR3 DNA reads TGTGCCAGTAGTATCATGTTCCAGGCAGAAGGAACTTTCTTT. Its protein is CASSIMFQAEGTFF. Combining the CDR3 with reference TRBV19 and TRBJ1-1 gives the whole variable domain DGGITQSPKYLFRKEGQNVTLSCEQNLNHDAMYWYRQDPGQGLRLIYYSQIVNDFQKGDIAEGYSVSREKKESFPLTVTSAQKNPTAFYLCASSIMFQAEGTFFGQGTRLTVV.

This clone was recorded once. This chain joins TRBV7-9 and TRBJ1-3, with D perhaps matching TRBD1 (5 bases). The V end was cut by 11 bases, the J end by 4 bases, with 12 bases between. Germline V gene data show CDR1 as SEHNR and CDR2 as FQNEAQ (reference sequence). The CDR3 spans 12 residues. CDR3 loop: CAHERGGNTIYF. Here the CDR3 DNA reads TGTGCCCACGAACGGGGGGGAAACACCATATATTTT.

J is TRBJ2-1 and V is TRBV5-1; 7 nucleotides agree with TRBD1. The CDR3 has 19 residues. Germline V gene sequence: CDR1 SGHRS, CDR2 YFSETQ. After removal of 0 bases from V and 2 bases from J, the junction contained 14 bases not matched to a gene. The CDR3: CASSLVVRGSITAYNEQFF. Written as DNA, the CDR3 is TGCGCCAGCAGCTTGGTGGTCAGGGGGTCAATAACGGCCTACAATGAGCAGTTCTTC.

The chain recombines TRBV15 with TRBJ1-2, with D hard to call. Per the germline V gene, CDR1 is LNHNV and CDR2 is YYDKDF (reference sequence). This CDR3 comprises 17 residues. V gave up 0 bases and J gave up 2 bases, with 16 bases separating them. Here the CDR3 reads CATSRDSVRIENYGYTF. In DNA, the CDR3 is TGTGCCACCAGCAGAGATTCGGTCAGGATTGAGAACTATGGCTACACCTTC.

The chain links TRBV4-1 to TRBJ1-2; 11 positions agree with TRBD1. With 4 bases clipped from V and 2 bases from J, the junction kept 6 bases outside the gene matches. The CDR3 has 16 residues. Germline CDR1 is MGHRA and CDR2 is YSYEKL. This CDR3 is CASSLSGTGGNYGYTF. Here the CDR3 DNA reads TGCGCCAGCAGCCTCAGCGGGACAGGGGGGAACTATGGCTACACCTTC.

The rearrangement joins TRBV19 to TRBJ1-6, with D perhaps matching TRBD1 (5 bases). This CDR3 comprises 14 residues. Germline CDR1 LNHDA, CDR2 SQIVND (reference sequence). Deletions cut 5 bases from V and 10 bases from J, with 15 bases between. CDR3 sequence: CASSWSQGSSPLHF. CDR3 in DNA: TGTGCCAGTAGTTGGTCGCAGGGAAGCTCACCCCTCCACTTT.

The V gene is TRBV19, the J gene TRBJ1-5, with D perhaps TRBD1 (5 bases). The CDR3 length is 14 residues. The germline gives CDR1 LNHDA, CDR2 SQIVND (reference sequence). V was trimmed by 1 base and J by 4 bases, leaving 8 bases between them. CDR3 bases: TGTGCCAGTAGTATAGTCGGGACTAATCAGCCCCAGCATTTT. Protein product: CASSIVGTNQPQHF.